A selection of T cell receptor beta chains follows, all from one sample in a study of early T cells in non-severe SARS-CoV-2 infection. TCRdb reprocessed the 5' RACE reads with MiXCR, giving one entry per CDR3 protein. The data contain more than 70,000 distinct CDR3 sequences, over 9% of them singletons. The sequenced sample consisted of whole blood. These TCRs come from an adult who was a healthcare worker with PCR-confirmed SARS-CoV-2 infection or an uninfected control (not recorded which). The CDR3 runs from the conserved cysteine through the conserved F or W. A D gene is named only where the DNA matches it firmly. Clone size appears in some rows only: once, few, many, or a class for an expanded clone.

J gene | D gene | V gene | clone size | CDR3 protein | CDR3 DNA
TRBJ1-2 | . | TRBV27 | . | CASSDRPPALYGYTF | TGTGCCAGCAGTGACAGACCCCCGGCCCTCTATGGCTACACCTTC
TRBJ1-1 | . | TRBV6-1 | . | CASSAAGITEAFF | TGTGCCAGCAGTGCAGCAGGGATCACTGAAGCTTTCTTT
TRBJ2-7 | . | TRBV20-1 | . | CSASDRGGFYDEQYF | TGCAGTGCTAGCGATAGAGGAGGGTTTTACGACGAGCAGTACTTC
TRBJ2-7 | TRBD2 | TRBV29-1 | few | CSVEVGTSGIYEQYF | TGCAGCGTTGAAGTGGGGACTAGCGGGATATACGAGCAGTACTTC
TRBJ2-5 | . | TRBV20-1 | . | CSARDYGETQYF | TGCAGTGCTAGAGATTATGGGGAGACCCAGTACTTC
TRBJ2-3 | TRBD2 | TRBV7-2 | many | CASSRLSGNTDTQYF | TGTGCCAGCAGCCGCCTTAGCGGGAATACAGATACGCAGTATTTT
TRBJ2-2 | . | TRBV12-3/TRBV12-4 | few | CASSFELSTGELFF | TGTGCCAGCAGTTTCGAGTTGAGCACCGGGGAGCTGTTTTTT
TRBJ2-3 | . | TRBV29-1 | . | CSVRDTGTDTQYF | TGCAGCGTCCGGGACACGGGCACAGATACGCAGTATTTT
TRBJ2-3 | . | TRBV7-3 | few | CASSFSRTDTQYF | TGTGCCAGCAGCTTCTCCCGTACAGATACGCAGTATTTT
TRBJ2-2 | . | TRBV2 | . | CASKEFANTGELFF | TGTGCCAGCAAAGAGTTCGCGAACACCGGGGAGCTGTTTTTT
TRBJ2-7 | . | TRBV20-1 | . | CSAHVRSAGEQYF | TGCAGTGCGCACGTTCGGTCGGCCGGCGAGCAGTACTTC
TRBJ2-4 | . | TRBV3-1 | . | CASSQDQGLAKNIQYF | TGTGCCAGCAGCCAAGATCAAGGCTTAGCCAAAAACATTCAGTACTTC
TRBJ2-7 | TRBD2 | TRBV7-8 | . | CASTGLAGWGGTYEQYF | TGTGCCAGTACGGGACTAGCGGGGTGGGGAGGGACCTACGAGCAGTACTTC
TRBJ1-4 | TRBD1 | TRBV11-2 | few | CASSTTGGGNEKLFF | TGTGCCAGCAGCACCACAGGGGGCGGCAATGAAAAACTGTTTTTT
TRBJ2-5 | . | TRBV29-1 | . | CSVSRNPGRGQETQYF | TGCAGCGTGAGTCGAAATCCCGGGAGAGGGCAAGAGACCCAGTACTTC
TRBJ2-7 | TRBD1 | TRBV25-1 | . | CASSNPGGRYEQYF | TGTGCCAGCAGTAACCCAGGGGGCCGGTACGAGCAGTACTTC
TRBJ2-5 | . | TRBV20-1 | many | CSAPLQGTTSQYF | TGCAGTGCCCCCCTCCAGGGGACGACCTCCCAGTACTTC
TRBJ2-7 | TRBD2 | TRBV6-2/TRBV6-3 | . | CASSSRGTSGSYEQYF | TGTGCCAGCAGTTCCCGTGGGACTAGCGGTTCCTACGAGCAGTACTTC
TRBJ2-5 | TRBD1 | TRBV20-1 | . | CSARTTGVETQYF | TGCAGTGCTAGAACTACAGGGGTGGAGACCCAGTACTTC
TRBJ2-1 | . | TRBV29-1 | . | CSVAPGLLTNEQFF | TGCAGCGTTGCGCCGGGACTCCTGACCAATGAGCAGTTCTTC
TRBJ2-1 | . | TRBV2 | many | CASSDRGNYNEQFF | TGTGCCAGCAGTGATCGCGGGAACTACAATGAGCAGTTCTTC
TRBJ2-5 | . | TRBV7-9 | . | CASEGRKETQYF | TGTGCCAGCGAAGGCAGAAAAGAGACCCAGTACTTC
TRBJ2-1 | . | TRBV30 | many | CALGRGFHEQFF | TGTGCCTTGGGCAGGGGTTTCCATGAGCAGTTCTTC
TRBJ1-1 | . | TRBV5-6 | . | CASSPLGQGISVAEAFF | TGTGCCAGCAGCCCCCTTGGGCAGGGTATCTCGGTCGCTGAAGCTTTCTTT
TRBJ1-2 | . | TRBV9 | few | CASSVARSLTPTF | TGTGCCAGCAGCGTAGCCCGATCCCTTACCCCCACCTTC
TRBJ2-5 | . | TRBV9 | few | CASSVELGQETQYF | TGTGCCAGCAGCGTAGAGCTGGGGCAAGAGACCCAGTACTTC
TRBJ2-4 | . | TRBV2 | . | CASRIARNIQYF | TGTGCCAGCCGAATAGCGCGAAACATTCAGTACTTC
TRBJ2-1 | . | TRBV30 | . | CAWGPHYNNEQFF | TGTGCCTGGGGACCCCACTATAACAATGAGCAGTTCTTC
TRBJ2-3 | TRBD2 | TRBV27 | . | CASSPRTSGSGTDTQYF | TGTGCCAGCAGCCCCAGGACTAGCGGGAGCGGGACAGATACGCAGTATTTT
TRBJ2-1 | . | TRBV10-3 | . | CAISETSRSEQFF | TGTGCCATCAGTGAAACTAGCAGGAGTGAGCAGTTCTTC
TRBJ1-5 | . | TRBV4-1 | many | CASSQDVARNNQPQHF | TGCGCCAGCAGCCAAGATGTGGCCCGGAACAATCAGCCCCAGCATTTT
TRBJ2-1 | TRBD1 | TRBV12-3/TRBV12-4 | few | CASSLGTGLVRNEQFF | TGTGCCAGCAGTTTAGGGACAGGGTTGGTGCGTAATGAGCAGTTCTTC
TRBJ2-1 | TRBD2 | TRBV19 | few | CASSMTTSGSSEQFF | TGTGCCAGTAGTATGACGACTAGCGGGAGTAGCGAGCAGTTCTTC
TRBJ2-7 | . | TRBV7-8 | few | CASSLYEVSYEQYF | TGTGCCAGCAGCTTGTACGAGGTTTCCTACGAGCAGTACTTC
TRBJ2-7 | . | TRBV20-1 | many | CSARDSELGTYEQYF | TGCAGTGCTAGAGATTCTGAACTAGGGACCTACGAGCAGTACTTC
TRBJ2-1 | TRBD2 | TRBV9 | many | CASSPQADGTSAHEQFF | TGTGCCAGCAGCCCACAGGCCGACGGGACTAGCGCCCATGAGCAGTTCTTC
TRBJ2-2 | . | TRBV6-1 | few | CASISLIGELFF | TGTGCCAGCATCTCTCTTATCGGGGAGCTGTTTTTT
TRBJ1-3 | . | TRBV12-3/TRBV12-4 | few | CAIERLSGNTIYF | TGTGCCATCGAGAGACTCTCTGGAAACACCATATATTTT
TRBJ2-7 | TRBD1 | TRBV7-2 | few | CASSLRQGPSYEQYF | TGTGCCAGCAGCTTACGACAGGGGCCCTCCTACGAGCAGTACTTC
TRBJ2-5 | . | TRBV5-1 | few | CASSFDGKETQYF | TGCGCCAGCAGCTTTGACGGTAAAGAGACCCAGTACTTC
TRBJ2-2 | TRBD1 | TRBV3-1 | . | CASSRGQEDTGELFF | TGTGCCAGCAGTCGGGGACAGGAAGACACCGGGGAGCTGTTTTTT
TRBJ1-4 | . | TRBV7-7 | few | CASSGDGQKLFF | TGTGCTAGCAGTGGGGACGGCCAAAAACTGTTTTTT
TRBJ1-2 | . | TRBV10-3 | few | CAISEGGGFFGYTF | TGTGCCATCAGTGAAGGAGGGGGGTTCTTCGGCTACACCTTC
TRBJ1-2 | . | TRBV2 | . | CASTAGGTIYGYTF | TGTGCCAGCACCGCAGGCGGGACAATCTATGGCTACACCTTC
TRBJ1-2 | . | TRBV20-1 | . | CSAKGQSLYYGYTF | TGCAGTGCTAAAGGACAGTCTCTCTACTATGGCTACACCTTC
TRBJ2-2 | TRBD1 | TRBV7-8 | few | CASREIPGQGTGELFF | TGTGCCAGCAGGGAGATCCCGGGACAGGGGACCGGGGAGCTGTTTTTT
TRBJ2-3 | . | TRBV20-1 | . | CSARGIGIRASTDTQYF | TGCAGTGCTAGAGGAATAGGGATTAGGGCTAGCACAGATACGCAGTATTTT
TRBJ2-1 | . | TRBV11-1 | . | CASSRRSGEYNEQFF | TGTGCCAGCAGCCGACGGAGCGGAGAATACAATGAGCAGTTCTTC
TRBJ1-4 | . | TRBV27 | . | CASSLDSDTTNEKLFF | TGTGCCAGCAGTCTGGACAGCGATACTACTAATGAAAAACTGTTTTTT
TRBJ2-1 | TRBD2 | TRBV15 | few | CATSRDGRGPNEQFF | TGTGCCACCAGCAGAGATGGGAGGGGCCCGAATGAGCAGTTCTTC
TRBJ1-1 | TRBD1 | TRBV29-1 | few | CSVGVQGTEAFF | TGCAGCGTCGGAGTACAGGGGACTGAAGCTTTCTTT
TRBJ1-2 | TRBD1 | TRBV30 | . | CAWRSYYRGPPTGYGYTF | TGTGCCTGGAGAAGTTACTACAGGGGACCCCCTACGGGCTATGGCTACACCTTC
TRBJ2-1 | . | TRBV7-9 | . | CASSLAYNEQSF | TGTGCCAGCAGCTTAGCCTACAATGAGCAGTCCTTC
TRBJ2-5 | . | TRBV27 | many | CASSLSVPMEETQYF | TGTGCCAGCAGTTTATCGGTCCCGATGGAAGAGACCCAGTACTTC
TRBJ2-3 | . | TRBV20-1 | few | CSARSRREATADTQYF | TGCAGTGCTAGATCCCGGAGGGAGGCGACCGCAGATACGCAGTATTTT
TRBJ2-1 | . | TRBV6-6 | few | CASTEALGGNEQFF | TGTGCCAGCACTGAAGCTCTTGGAGGGAATGAGCAGTTCTTC
TRBJ2-6 | . | TRBV12-3/TRBV12-4 | . | CASCTLTNSGANVLTF | TGTGCCAGCTGTACCCTAACTAACTCTGGGGCCAACGTCCTGACTTTC
TRBJ2-3 | TRBD2 | TRBV10-3 | few | CAISERLAVGTDTQYF | TGTGCCATCAGTGAACGACTAGCTGTTGGCACAGATACGCAGTATTTT
TRBJ2-5 | . | TRBV7-2 | few | CASSRRGGSGETQYF | TGTGCCAGCAGCCGTCGCGGAGGGTCCGGAGAGACCCAGTACTTC
TRBJ1-5 | . | TRBV19 | . | CASSSDRSDQPQHF | TGTGCCAGTAGTAGCGACAGGTCCGATCAGCCCCAGCATTTT